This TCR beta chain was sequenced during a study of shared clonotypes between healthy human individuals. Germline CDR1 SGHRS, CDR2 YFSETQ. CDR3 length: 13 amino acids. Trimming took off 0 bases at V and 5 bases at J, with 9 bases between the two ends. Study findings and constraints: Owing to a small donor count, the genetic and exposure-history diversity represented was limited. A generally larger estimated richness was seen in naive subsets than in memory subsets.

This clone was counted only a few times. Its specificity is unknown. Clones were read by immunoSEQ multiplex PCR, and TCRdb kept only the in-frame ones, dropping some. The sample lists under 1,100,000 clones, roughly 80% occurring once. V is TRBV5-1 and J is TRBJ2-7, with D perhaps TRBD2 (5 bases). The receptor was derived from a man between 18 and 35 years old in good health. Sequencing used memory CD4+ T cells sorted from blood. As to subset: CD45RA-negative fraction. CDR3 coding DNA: TGCGCCAGCAGCTTGGCCTGGGGAGACGAGCAGTACTTC. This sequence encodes CASSLAWGDEQYF. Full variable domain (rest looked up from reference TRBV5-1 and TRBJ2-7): KAGVTQTPRYLIKTRGQQVTLSCSPISGHRSVSWYQQTPGQGLQFLFEYFSETQRNKGNFPGRFSGRQFSNSRSEMNVSTLELGDSALYLCASSLAWGDEQYFGPGTRLTVT.